This T cell receptor (beta chain) emerged from a study of blood T cell repertoires in COVID-19. About the research overall: The samples span acute and convalescent COVID-19 from the United States, Italy and Spain.

While infection was still active, Seattle patients were enrolled and then followed longitudinally. Germline lookup yields CDR1 SGHTA and CDR2 FQGTGA. CDR3 length: 19 residues. V lost 1 base to trimming and J lost 4 bases; unmatched junction nucleotides: 10. Some clones are missing from TCRdb's copy, which holds only in-frame ones; the method was immunoSEQ multiplex PCR. The table includes roughly 58,000 clones, roughly four fifths detected once. This chain joins TRBV7-3 and TRBJ2-1, with 13 bases fitting TRBD2. The material sequenced was peripheral blood. This TCR came from a man between 60 and 70 years old with COVID-19, enrolled during active disease. The CDR3 protein is CASSLNPGMTSGRYNEQFF. Written as DNA, the CDR3 is TGTGCCAGCAGCTTAAACCCCGGCATGACTAGCGGGAGGTACAATGAGCAGTTCTTC. Looking up the rest from reference TRBV7-3 and TRBJ2-1 gives the full variable domain: GAGVSQTPSNKVTEKGKYVELRCDPISGHTALYWYRQSLGQGPEFLIYFQGTGAADDSGLPNDRFFAVRPEGSVSTLKIQRTERGDSAVYLCASSLNPGMTSGRYNEQFFGPGTRLTVL.